These 27 T cell receptor beta chains originate from one sample sequenced in a study of T cell repertoires in cytomegalovirus infection (dated by TCRdb to about 2019). The sequencer was an Illumina HiSeq 1500. The public reads were quality trimmed at Q25 with fastp and then assembled into clones with MiXCR by TCRdb, keeping productive beta chains. Identical CDR3 protein sequences are pooled into one entry, listed with their most common genes and DNA. A total of about 230,000 distinct CDR3 sequences appear in this sample, around 6.2% of them only once. Less than 7.5% of the sample lies in the top ten. The sample was PBMCs. Every receptor here comes from a human donor in good health (CMV status not recorded). Some clones in this sample may be carry-over from other donors' samples.

This clonotype has at least ten counts. The genes are TRBV20-1 and TRBJ1-5; the D gene is possibly TRBD1 (5 bases). The CDR3 covers 12 residues. CDR1 DFQATT and CDR2 SNEGSKA come from the germline V gene (reference sequence). CDR3 in amino acids: CSAGRSNQPQHF. In DNA form, the CDR3 reads TGCAGCGCGGGACGCAGCAATCAGCCCCAGCATTTT.

This clonotype was detected ten times or more. The chain's CDR3 is CASSPPIGTSANYGYTF. The CDR3 nucleotides are TGTGCCAGCTCACCACCCATCGGGACGTCAGCTAACTATGGCTACACCTTC. The rearrangement uses TRBV18 and TRBJ1-2; the D gene is possibly TRBD1 (5 bases). The CDR3 runs to 17 residues. Germline V gene sequence: CDR1 KGHSH, CDR2 LQKENI. V dropped 0 bases and J dropped 0 bases, with 14 bases sitting between them.

The table lists this clonotype with many counts. V usage is TRBV11-2 and J usage is TRBJ2-7; the D is unclear. This CDR3 region has 15 residues. Germline V gene lookup returns CDR1 SGHAT and CDR2 FQNNGV. With 4 bases removed from V and 0 bases from J, the gap between germline ends came to 13 bases. This CDR3 reads CASSYRVRSSYEQYF. In DNA form, the CDR3 reads TGTGCCAGCAGCTACCGGGTAAGGAGCTCCTACGAGCAGTACTTC.

The J gene is TRBJ2-5, the V gene TRBV10-3; TRBD1 might be the D (6 bases). CDR3 length: 13 residues. From germline, CDR1 is ENHRY and CDR2 SYGVKD. V was pared by 7 bases and J by 4 bases, with 13 bases between. The CDR3 reads CAIKRGQRETQYF. Here the CDR3 DNA reads TGTGCCATCAAGAGGGGACAAAGAGAGACCCAGTACTTC.

This clonotype has ten or more counts. This chain uses TRBV2 with TRBJ2-5; a weak D match, TRBD1 (7 bases). Germline loops: CDR1 SNHLY, CDR2 FYNNEI. The CDR3 has 14 residues. The V end was cut by 6 bases, the J end by 4 bases, with 15 bases between. CDR3 in DNA: TGTGCCAGCAGCGCGCGACAGGGAGGAGAGACCCAGTACTTC. This sequence encodes CASSARQGGETQYF.

This clonotype appeared a few times. The chain couples TRBV20-1 to TRBJ2-1, with 8 nucleotides matching TRBD2. Germline-derived CDR1 and CDR2 are DFQATT and SNEGSKA (reference sequence). The CDR3 consists of 14 residues. The CDR3 here is CGTGAGGIYNEQFF. The CDR3 coding sequence is TGCGGTACCGGCGCGGGGGGCATTTACAATGAGCAGTTCTTC.

The V call is TRBV10-1, the J call TRBJ2-1; maybe TRBD2 (6 bases). The CDR3 totals 16 residues. Germline V lookup: CDR1 WNHNN, CDR2 SYGVQD (reference sequence). With 0 bases removed from V and 7 bases from J, the gap between germline ends came to 16 bases. The chain's CDR3 is CASSESRRGLGNEQFF. DNA for the CDR3: TGCGCCAGCAGTGAGTCTAGGCGGGGCCTGGGGAATGAGCAGTTCTTC.

This clonotype has ten or more counts. The rearrangement uses TRBV12-3 or TRBV12-4 and TRBJ2-1; no definite D call. V was pared by 6 bases and J by 5 bases, with 5 bases between. CDR3 length: 11 amino acids. The CDR3 DNA reads TGTGCCAGCAGCCCCCACAATGAGCAGTTCTTC. Protein: CASSPHNEQFF.

This clonotype was counted many times. V gene TRBV7-2 combines with J gene TRBJ2-3; no firm D call. Germline V lookup: CDR1 SGHTA, CDR2 FQGNSA. V was pared by 5 bases and J by 1 base, with 10 bases between. This CDR3 has 14 residues. CDR3 bases: TGTGCCAGCAGCCCTGGAATAGGCACAGATACGCAGTATTTT. It translates to CASSPGIGTDTQYF.

This clonotype has ten or more counts. The rearrangement links TRBV7-8 to TRBJ2-5; D might be TRBD1 or TRBD2, each matching 5 bases. The CDR3 sequence is 16 residues long. Trimming removed 6 bases at V and 5 bases at J, with 22 bases between. In germline, CDR1 is SGHVS, CDR2 FQNEAQ. CDR3 protein: CASSGGSRAGAETQYF. The CDR3 DNA reads as TGTGCCAGCAGTGGGGGTAGTAGAGCTGGGGCGGAGACCCAGTACTTC.

At least ten counts were recorded for this clonotype. The chain combines TRBV10-3 with TRBJ1-2; tentatively, D is TRBD1 (6 bases). V lost 4 bases to trimming and J lost 8 bases, with 14 bases between them. This CDR3 contains 13 residues. Germline V CDR1 and CDR2: ENHRY, SYGVKD. CDR3 bases: TGTGCCATCAGTGGGGGACACCGGCAAGGCTACACCTTC. Translating gives CAISGGHRQGYTF.

Many counts were recorded for this clonotype. The CDR3 region has the DNA TGCGCCAGCAGCGAAGACAGGGGTCCTTCAACTAATGAAAAACTGTTTTTT. This sequence encodes CASSEDRGPSTNEKLFF. V and J are TRBV5-1 and TRBJ1-4, with TRBD1 matching 8 bases. The germline V gene encodes CDR1 SGHRS and CDR2 YFSETQ. V lost 4 bases to trimming and J lost 0 bases; unmatched junction nucleotides: 8. The CDR3 is made up of 17 amino acids.

This clonotype was seen repeatedly, ten times or more. This sequence joins TRBV6-1 and TRBJ2-5; 9 bases are shared with TRBD1. Germline trimming cut 2 bases from V and 4 bases from J; bases unmatched to any gene: 11. The CDR3 is made up of 17 amino acids. Germline V gene lookup returns CDR1 MNHNS and CDR2 SASEGT. DNA of the CDR3: TGTGCCAGCAGTGAACTTAATTGGGACAGGGTCCGAGAGACCCAGTACTTC. It is translated as CASSELNWDRVRETQYF.

This clonotype was seen at least ten times. The V gene is TRBV20-1, the J gene TRBJ2-5; perhaps TRBD1 as D (6 bases). The CDR3 runs to 15 residues. The V gene's germline CDR1 is DFQATT and CDR2 SNEGSKA (reference sequence). Trimming stripped 0 bases from V and 2 bases from J, with 13 bases between. The CDR3 bases are TGCAGTGCTAGAGAGCCACAGGGAAATCAAGAGACCCAGTACTTC. Translating gives CSAREPQGNQETQYF.

Many counts were recorded for this clonotype. The chain is built from TRBV25-1 and TRBJ2-1; D is undetermined. Trimming took off 8 bases at V and 9 bases at J, with 14 bases between the two ends. The CDR3 is 12 residues long. The germline V gene encodes CDR1 MGHDK and CDR2 SYGVNS. The CDR3 sequence is CASRIGAFEQFF. For the CDR3, the DNA is TGTGCCAGCCGCATCGGAGCTTTTGAGCAGTTCTTC.

This clonotype has a count of ten or more. The rearrangement uses TRBV19 and TRBJ1-1; 8 bases match TRBD1. The CDR3 consists of 14 residues. The J segment lost 4 bases and the V segment lost 6 bases, leaving 7 bases of the junction unmatched. Germline V gives CDR1 LNHDA, CDR2 SQIVND (reference sequence). CDR3 sequence (DNA): TGTGCCAGTAGCCATGGACAGGGCCGCACTGAAGCTTTCTTT. This encodes CASSHGQGRTEAFF.

The rearrangement links TRBV30 to TRBJ1-1, with no clear D. Germline CDR1 GTSNPN, CDR2 SVGIG (reference sequence). The CDR3 runs 10 residues. V shed 3 bases and J shed 7 bases, with 6 bases lying between them. CDR3 in amino acids: CAWRQVEAFF. The CDR3 bases are TGTGCCTGGAGGCAAGTTGAAGCTTTCTTT. Full variable domain (missing parts from reference TRBV30 and TRBJ1-1): SQTIHQWPATLVQPVGSPLSLECTVEGTSNPNLYWYRQAAGRGLQLLFYSVGIGQISSEVPQNLSASRPQDRQFILSSKKLLLSDSGFYLCAWRQVEAFFGQGTRLTVV.

The chain joins TRBV6-5 to TRBJ1-2; 9 bases are shared with TRBD1. Trimming removed 5 bases from V and 3 bases from J; junction bases left unmatched: 4. Germline CDR1 reads MNHEY; CDR2 reads SVGAGI. The CDR3 has 14 residues. The CDR3 region is CASSRRDRDYGYTF. For the CDR3, the DNA is TGTGCCAGCAGTAGGAGGGACAGGGACTATGGCTACACCTTC.

This clonotype has at least ten counts. The rearrangement joins TRBV5-1 to TRBJ1-2, with 9 bases that match TRBD1. The V gene's germline CDR1 is SGHRS and CDR2 YFSETQ. V trimming: 0 bases; J trimming: 8 bases; junction bases outside the gene matches: 8. The CDR3 is made up of 15 amino acids. CDR3 loop: CASSLATGGVIGYTF. CDR3 DNA: TGCGCCAGCAGCTTGGCAACAGGGGGCGTGATAGGCTACACCTTC.

This clonotype has at least ten counts. V is TRBV28 and J is TRBJ1-1; D may be TRBD1 (5 bases). The germline gives CDR1 MDHEN, CDR2 SYDVKM. V was shortened by 7 bases and J by 3 bases, with 6 bases between the two germline ends. CDR3 length: 11 residues. The CDR3 here is CASKGDTEAFF. The DNA for the CDR3 is TGTGCCAGCAAAGGGGACACTGAAGCTTTCTTT.

This clonotype was seen at least ten times. The rearrangement uses TRBV29-1 and TRBJ2-7, with 8 bases aligning to TRBD2. CDR3 length: 12 residues. In germline, CDR1 is SQVTM, CDR2 ANQGSEA. The V segment lost 5 bases and the J segment 2 bases; nucleotides outside the gene matches: 2. The CDR3 region has the DNA TGCAGCGTTCGGGGGGGACCCTACGAGCAGTACTTC. Amino acids: CSVRGGPYEQYF.

This clonotype was seen many times. The chain uses TRBV6-6 and TRBJ2-1; D may be TRBD1 (6 bases). Looked up from germline, CDR1 is MNHNY and CDR2 is SVGAGI (reference sequence). This CDR3 region has 14 residues. V was cut by 3 bases and J by 4 bases, with 10 bases left in between. CDR3 region: CASSYTGPYNEQFF. In nucleotides, the CDR3 is TGTGCCAGCAGTTATACAGGGCCTTACAATGAGCAGTTCTTC.

In its sample, this clonotype was seen many times. This chain's CDR3 is CSAPRPGLNSPLHF. The CDR3 nucleotides are TGCAGTGCTCCCCGCCCAGGGTTAAATTCACCCCTCCACTTT. V and J are TRBV20-1 and TRBJ1-6; TRBD1 is a possible D gene (5 bases). The CDR3 is made up of 14 amino acids. V was trimmed by 5 bases and J by 7 bases, leaving 15 bases between them. The V gene's germline CDR1 is DFQATT and CDR2 SNEGSKA (reference sequence).

This clonotype was detected ten times or more. The chain joins TRBV23-1 to TRBJ2-5; D perhaps matches TRBD2 (6 bases). TRBV23-1 belongs to the ORF category, with a function that is uncertain. The CDR3 is made up of 16 amino acids. V lost 0 bases and J 3 bases, leaving 14 bases between the germline ends. The CDR3 is CASSQSSYGGEETQYF. For the CDR3, the DNA is TGCGCCAGCAGTCAATCTAGTTATGGCGGGGAAGAGACCCAGTACTTC.

This clonotype was picked up many times. The chain has TRBV7-2 and TRBJ2-5, with 12 bases fitting TRBD1. The junction had 13 bases not matched to a gene; V was cut back by 8 bases and J by 6 bases. The CDR3 length is 16 residues. Germline V gene sequence: CDR1 SGHTA, CDR2 FQGNSA. The CDR3 reads CASRSGTGGARQTQYF. CDR3 DNA: TGTGCCAGCCGTTCCGGGACAGGGGGCGCGAGGCAGACCCAGTACTTC.

This clonotype was recorded at least ten times. V gene TRBV28 combines with J gene TRBJ2-6; D unclear. Germline assignment: CDR1 MDHEN and CDR2 SYDVKM. The CDR3 has 15 amino acids. Trimming removed 7 bases from V and 4 bases from J, with 14 bases in between. CDR3 region: CASNMKGAGANVLTF. CDR3 sequence (DNA): TGTGCCAGCAACATGAAGGGTGCCGGGGCCAACGTCCTGACTTTC.

This clonotype was detected ten times or more. The genes are TRBV5-1 and TRBJ1-1; D might be TRBD1 (6 bases). Germline assignment: CDR1 SGHRS and CDR2 YFSETQ. V was trimmed by 1 base and J by 1 base, leaving 17 bases between them. This CDR3 is built from 17 residues. The CDR3 nucleotides are TGCGCCAGCAGCTTGCCCGGGACACCGTTCGAGAACACTGAAGCTTTCTTT. Its protein product is CASSLPGTPFENTEAFF. Combining the CDR3 with reference TRBV5-1 and TRBJ1-1 gives the whole variable domain KAGVTQTPRYLIKTRGQQVTLSCSPISGHRSVSWYQQTPGQGLQFLFEYFSETQRNKGNFPGRFSGRQFSNSRSEMNVSTLELGDSALYLCASSLPGTPFENTEAFFGQGTRLTVV.